This TCR beta chain was obtained from a study of blood T cell repertoires in COVID-19 (dated by TCRdb to 2020 to 2022). Regarding the complete study: Collaborator samples came from the United States, Italy and Spain and covered acute and convalescent phases of COVID-19. The samples were drawn from two sources: the first 160 participants of the ongoing ImmuneRACE study, and 950 to 1,500 subjects contributed by 6 global collaborators. The repertoires were released in a freely available public database intended as a resource for research on the immune response to SARS-CoV-2. HLA class I and class II types, where available, came from metadata supplied by the sample provider rather than from assay-based typing. The material from the prospective study consisted of cDNA or gDNA derived from T cells, B-cell-depleted T cells, or PBMCs. The sample metadata nearly always contained a de-identified subject ID, COVID-19 status, age in years and sex. The dataset comprised deeply sampled blood TCRbeta repertoires from subjects exposed to, actively infected with, or recovered from COVID-19. Beyond this particular receptor, the publication reports: How much clinical and demographic metadata was included differed by source and by participant, and the metadata was provided uncurated.

In this sample, this clone turned up once. Its antigen has not been determined. Qualities for individual bases were not recorded, and no much larger clone is one base off. The CDR3, cysteine through phenylalanine, is 13 amino acids long. Only the CDR3 DNA is retained, 39 bases long and in frame from the first base. At the junction V is shortened by 10 bases and J by 4 bases; bases outside the gene matches: 7. For CDR1 and CDR2, the germline V gene lists ENHRY and SYGVKD. The collaborating institutions used their own protocols to collect whole blood in K2EDTA tubes. For TCRbeta analysis, collaborator samples were shipped as frozen whole blood, as isolated PBMCs, or as DNA extracted from either sample type. The immunoSEQ Assay, a bias-controlled multiplex PCR, was used to amplify TCRbeta CDR3 regions from genomic DNA. The study's own analysis went as follows. Nucleated cell counts per sample were estimated from amplification of reference gene primers within the assay. Sequence reads were collapsed and filtered to measure the absolute abundance of every unique TCRbeta CDR3 rearrangement. Productive Simpson clonality was computed per sample as the square root of Simpson's diversity index over productive rearrangements. As stored in TCRdb, this immuneACCESS dataset retains in-frame rearrangements with V and J assigned. A fraction of the clones does not appear; measured against another copy, unresolved V genes explain less than half of the discrepancy, and the remainder lacks a known reason. V, J and clone size are those of that table, while D and trimming were read from the DNA. This sample lists under 300,000 clones; about nine tenths were detected once. The top ten clonotypes cover less than 2.5% of the sample.

The clonotype comes from a man aged 45-65 years with acute or convalescent COVID-19. What was sequenced was peripheral blood. In this chain, TRBV10-3 is recombined with TRBJ1-1; 9 of the junction bases match TRBD1. In nucleotide form, the sequence is TGTGCCACCTGGGACAGGGAGGGCACTGAAGCTTTCTTT. This codes for CATWDREGTEAFF.